What follows are 15 T cell receptor beta chains derived from one specimen sequenced in a study of PD-1 blockade in classical Hodgkin lymphoma. Libraries were prepared by immunoSEQ multiplex PCR; TCRdb keeps only in-frame clonotypes and omits some of them. The sample lists almost 20,000 clones; over 75% were seen once. The sample's time point: cycle 4 day 1 (C4D1), after 6 weeks of nivolumab. There was relapse after autologous stem cell transplantation in every patient, and there was variation in brentuximab vedotin exposure. Here the sequenced sample was peripheral blood mononuclear cells (PBMCs), taken before the fourth cycle of nivolumab. All receptors derive from a human donor with classical Hodgkin lymphoma.

The chain combines TRBV6-4 with TRBJ2-1, with D tentatively TRBD1 (5 bases). Trimming cost V 2 bases and J 0 bases, with 11 bases left between them. Germline-derived CDR1 and CDR2 are MRHNA and SNTAGT. The CDR3 has 16 amino acids. CDR3 in DNA: TGTGCCAGCAGTGACGGGGCTCGTAGCTCCTACAATGAGCAGTTCTTC. It translates to CASSDGARSSYNEQFF.

The V and J genes are TRBV9 and TRBJ2-2; TRBD2 matches 8 bases. Germline lookup yields CDR1 SGDLS and CDR2 YYNGEE. CDR3 size: 16 residues. The junction had 5 bases not matched to a gene; V was cut back by 4 bases and J by 0 bases. The CDR3 here is CASSLSGNANTGELFF. The CDR3 DNA reads as TGTGCCAGCAGCCTTAGCGGGAATGCGAACACCGGGGAGCTGTTTTTT.

This chain's CDR3 is CASSLGWESSDTQYF. The CDR3 DNA is TGTGCCAGCAGCTTAGGGTGGGAGTCGTCAGATACGCAGTATTTT. The chain is built from TRBV13 and TRBJ2-3; possible D gene TRBD2, 5 bases. Trimming removed 0 bases from V and 4 bases from J, with 11 bases in between. The CDR3 extends over 15 amino acids. Looked up from germline, CDR1 is PRHDT and CDR2 is FYEKMQ (reference sequence).

This chain connects TRBV9 to TRBJ1-6; D is uncertain. This CDR3 region has 15 residues. The V and J ends lost 6 bases and 0 bases respectively, with 10 bases between them. The germline CDR1 and CDR2 sequences are SGDLS and YYNGEE. CDR3: CASTMLRSYNSPLHF. In nucleotides, the CDR3 is TGTGCCAGCACCATGCTCCGCTCCTATAATTCACCCCTCCACTTT.

This clone came up a few times. The rearrangement joins TRBV15 to TRBJ2-5; weak D call: TRBD1 (6 bases). Germline assignment: CDR1 LNHNV and CDR2 YYDKDF (reference sequence). The CDR3 is 13 residues long. V gave up 5 bases and J gave up 1 base, with 8 bases separating them. The CDR3 sequence is CATSRTVQETQYF. The DNA of the CDR3 is TGTGCCACCAGCCGGACAGTCCAAGAGACCCAGTACTTC.

This chain connects TRBV19 to TRBJ2-2, with D perhaps TRBD1 (5 bases). Trimming stripped 5 bases from V and 5 bases from J, with 9 bases between. The germline gives CDR1 LNHDA, CDR2 SQIVND (reference sequence). The CDR3 has 13 amino acids. CDR3 region: CASSPQGTGELFF. The CDR3 DNA reads TGTGCCAGTAGTCCCCAGGGAACCGGGGAGCTGTTTTTT.

The gene calls are TRBV19 and TRBJ1-1, with D perhaps TRBD1 (6 bases). V was shortened by 7 bases and J by 5 bases, with 11 bases between the two germline ends. The germline V gene encodes CDR1 LNHDA and CDR2 SQIVND (reference sequence). The CDR3 length is 12 residues. This CDR3 reads CASTRGGTEAFF. Written as DNA, the CDR3 is TGTGCCAGTACCAGGGGAGGGACTGAAGCTTTCTTT.

The chain combines TRBV13 with TRBJ2-2; 16 bases align to TRBD2. CDR3 size: 18 residues. Germline V gene lookup returns CDR1 PRHDT and CDR2 FYEKMQ (reference sequence). Trimming removed 5 bases from V and 2 bases from J; junction bases left unmatched: 5. Here the CDR3 DNA reads TGTGCCAGCAGCCTGGGACTAGCGGGAGGGGGAAACACCGGGGAGCTGTTTTTT. Its protein product is CASSLGLAGGGNTGELFF.

V is TRBV5-5 and J is TRBJ1-2; a possible D gene is TRBD1 (5 bases). Germline V gene sequence: CDR1 SGHKS, CDR2 YYEKEE (reference sequence). The CDR3 length is 15 residues. V was shortened by 0 bases and J by 5 bases, with 14 bases between the two germline ends. For the CDR3, the DNA is TGTGCCAGCAGCTTGGTGGAGGGGCTGGGGTATGGCTACACCTTC. It yields the protein CASSLVEGLGYGYTF.

This chain joins TRBV30 and TRBJ1-1; D ambiguous. CDR3 length equals 11 residues. Germline lookup yields CDR1 GTSNPN and CDR2 SVGIG (reference sequence). The CDR3 is CARRTVTEAFF. In nucleotides, the CDR3 is TGTGCTCGGAGGACGGTCACTGAAGCTTTCTTT.

This chain connects TRBV7-8 to TRBJ2-7; D is undetermined. V shed 3 bases and J shed 6 bases, with 6 bases lying between them. The CDR3 is 11 amino acids. Germline CDR1 reads SGHVS; CDR2 reads FQNEAQ. The CDR3 DNA follows: TGTGCCAGCAGCTTGAGAGCCGAGCAGTACTTC. This translates into CASSLRAEQYF.

The CDR3 here is CASSLAGLGRSGANVLTF. In DNA form, the CDR3 reads TGCGCCAGCAGCTTGGCCGGGCTAGGGAGGTCTGGGGCCAACGTCCTGACTTTC. J is TRBJ2-6 and V is TRBV5-1, with D tentatively TRBD2 (6 bases). CDR3 length: 18 residues. Trimming removed 0 bases from V and 1 base from J, with 14 bases in between. Germline assignment: CDR1 SGHRS and CDR2 YFSETQ.

The chain is built from TRBV7-2 and TRBJ2-3; D gene unclear. Germline V gene lookup returns CDR1 SGHTA and CDR2 FQGNSA. Trimming removed 1 base at V and 2 bases at J, with 7 bases between. The CDR3 is 14 amino acids. For the CDR3, the DNA is TGTGCCAGCAGCTTAGATGGATACACAGATACGCAGTATTTT. Its protein product is CASSLDGYTDTQYF. Supplemented by reference TRBV7-2 and TRBJ2-3, the full variable domain reads GAGVSQSPSNKVTEKGKDVELRCDPISGHTALYWYRQSLGQGLEFLIYFQGNSAPDKSGLPSDRFSAERTGGSVSTLTIQRTQQEDSAVYLCASSLDGYTDTQYFGPGTRLTVL.

V is TRBV14 and J is TRBJ1-2, with 9 bases aligning to TRBD1. The CDR3 covers 16 residues. Germline V CDR1 and CDR2: SGHDN, FVKESK. V trimming: 0 bases; J trimming: 4 bases; junction bases outside the gene matches: 6. The CDR3 region is CASSQDLTGGFYGYTF. The CDR3 DNA is TGTGCCAGCAGCCAAGATCTAACAGGGGGCTTCTATGGCTACACCTTC.

The chain employs TRBV18 and TRBJ1-1, with TRBD1 matching over 9 bases. Germline V gene data show CDR1 as KGHSH and CDR2 as LQKENI. This CDR3 comprises 13 residues. J lost 5 bases, V lost 3 bases, and 1 base had no gene match. The CDR3 DNA follows: TGTGCCAGCTCACCGACAGGGGGGACTGAAGCTTTCTTT. Its protein is CASSPTGGTEAFF.